A selection of T cell receptor beta chains follows, all from one sample in a study of blood T cell repertoires in COVID-19. Profiled with immunoSEQ multiplex PCR; TCRdb holds only in-frame clones, not every one. The sample has under 350,000 clones; under 90% are singletons. The sequencing input was PBMCs or T cells enriched from blood (not recorded which). Receptors originate from a woman aged 40-49 years who had recovered from COVID-19. Both conserved end residues are part of each CDR3. The D gene is left open where the match is weak.

d_gene	v_gene	j_gene	CDR3aa
TRBD1	TRBV4-1	TRBJ1-1	CASRQDREAFF
TRBD1	TRBV27	TRBJ1-5	CASSSFGTGRLSQPQHF
.	TRBV5-1	TRBJ1-5	CASSRGEGQPQHF
TRBD1	TRBV6-5	TRBJ1-2	CASRMDRVVGYTF
TRBD1	TRBV19	TRBJ1-1	CASSDRGYAEAFF
TRBD1	TRBV5-1	TRBJ1-1	CASSLAGTGDTEAFF
TRBD2	TRBV4-1	TRBJ2-3	CASSQGISGVGDTQYF
.	TRBV7-6	TRBJ2-2	CASSAEGVAMVGELFF
TRBD2	TRBV7-3	TRBJ2-1	CASSRGRSYNEQFF
TRBD2	TRBV19	TRBJ2-5	CASSIVDGGAWKTQYF
TRBD1	TRBV5-4	TRBJ1-2	CASTPTGTAINYGYTF
.	TRBV19	TRBJ1-4	CASSIQQGANEKLFF
.	TRBV3-1/TRBV3-2	TRBJ2-1	CASSQVYNEQFF
.	TRBV3-1/TRBV3-2	TRBJ1-1	CASSQDFQGWWNTEAFF
.	TRBV5-6	TRBJ2-7	CASSLGGGRRHEQYF
.	TRBV23-1	TRBJ1-5	CASSPLTGPNQPQHF
.	TRBV6-5	TRBJ2-7	CASSYTGFSYEQYF
.	TRBV30	TRBJ2-7	CAAARPSLEQYF
.	TRBV11-2	TRBJ2-7	CASAQKSYEQYF
TRBD1	TRBV2	TRBJ2-3	CASRGGTGVTDTQYF